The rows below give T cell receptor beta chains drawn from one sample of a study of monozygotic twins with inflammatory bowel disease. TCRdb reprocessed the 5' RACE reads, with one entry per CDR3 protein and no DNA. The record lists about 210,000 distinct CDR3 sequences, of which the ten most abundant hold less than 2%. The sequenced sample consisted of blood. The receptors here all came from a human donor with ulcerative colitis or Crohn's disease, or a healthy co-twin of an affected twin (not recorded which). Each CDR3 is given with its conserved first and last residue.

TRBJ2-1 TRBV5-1 CASSLAPANEQFF
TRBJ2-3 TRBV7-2 CASSPTPSDTQYF
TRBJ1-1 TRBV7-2 CASSSPHLNTEAFF
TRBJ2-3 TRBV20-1 CSAPLDPSTDTQYF
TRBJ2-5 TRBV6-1 CASAGGKETQYF
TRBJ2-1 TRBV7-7 CASSLQLEGYNEQFF
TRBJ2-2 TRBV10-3 CAISEGTGRQNTGELFF
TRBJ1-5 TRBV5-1 CASSRDSYSNQPQHF
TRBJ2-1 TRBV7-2 CASSFQYNEQFF
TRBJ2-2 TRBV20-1 CSATDFGTGELFF
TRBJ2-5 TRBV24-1 CATGGSQETQYF
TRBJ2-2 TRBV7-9 CASSSTRSGELFF
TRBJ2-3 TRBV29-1 CSVEAPGSDTQYF
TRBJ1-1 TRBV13 CASSFRRATEAFF
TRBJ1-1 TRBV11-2 CASSLGQLEAFF
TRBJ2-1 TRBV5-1 CASSLYTGTTHNEQFF
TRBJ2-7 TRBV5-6 CASSLTGGAEYF
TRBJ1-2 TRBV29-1 CSVEGGRDYGYTF
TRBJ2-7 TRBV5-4 CASSGGIKGEQYF
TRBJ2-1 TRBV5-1 CASSLDGTTNEQFF
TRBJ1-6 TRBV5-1 CASSLWSPGDGRSPLHF
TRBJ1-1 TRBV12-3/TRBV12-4 CASSWHHTEAFF
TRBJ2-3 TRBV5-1 CASSPEVGRIDTQYF
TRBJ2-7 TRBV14 CASSHQRSEQYF
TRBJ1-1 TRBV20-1 CSARPQGRRFNTEAFF
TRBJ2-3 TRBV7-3 CASSSPTSGGADTQYF
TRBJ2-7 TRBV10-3 CAISRTGQNYEQYF
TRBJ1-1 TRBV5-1 CASSLGGTSLAFF
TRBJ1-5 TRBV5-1 CASSLGENSNQPQHF
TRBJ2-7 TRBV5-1 CASSLIWQAPYEQYF